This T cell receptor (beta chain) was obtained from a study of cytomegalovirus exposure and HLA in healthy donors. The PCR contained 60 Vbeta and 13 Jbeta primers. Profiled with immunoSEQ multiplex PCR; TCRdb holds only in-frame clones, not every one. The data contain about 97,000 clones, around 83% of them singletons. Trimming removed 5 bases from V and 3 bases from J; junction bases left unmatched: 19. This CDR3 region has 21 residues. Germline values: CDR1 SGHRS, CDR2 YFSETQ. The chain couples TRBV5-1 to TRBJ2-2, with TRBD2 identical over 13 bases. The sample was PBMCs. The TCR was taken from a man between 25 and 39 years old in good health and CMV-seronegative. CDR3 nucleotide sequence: TGCGCCAGCAGAACTGAACCGGGACTAGCGGGGTTCTTGGATTACACCGGGGAGCTGTTTTTT. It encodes CASRTEPGLAGFLDYTGELFF.